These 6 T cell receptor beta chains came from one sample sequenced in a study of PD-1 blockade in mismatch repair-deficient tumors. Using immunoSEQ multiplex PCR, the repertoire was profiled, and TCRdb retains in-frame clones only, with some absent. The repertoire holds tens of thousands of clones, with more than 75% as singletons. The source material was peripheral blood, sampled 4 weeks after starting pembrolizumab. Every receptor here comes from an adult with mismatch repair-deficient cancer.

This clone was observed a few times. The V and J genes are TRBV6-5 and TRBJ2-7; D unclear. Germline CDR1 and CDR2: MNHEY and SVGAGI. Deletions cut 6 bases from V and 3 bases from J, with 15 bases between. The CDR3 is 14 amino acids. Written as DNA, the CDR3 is TGTGCCAGCAGGACCGACTCCTCGGGCTACGAGCAGTACTTC. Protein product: CASRTDSSGYEQYF.

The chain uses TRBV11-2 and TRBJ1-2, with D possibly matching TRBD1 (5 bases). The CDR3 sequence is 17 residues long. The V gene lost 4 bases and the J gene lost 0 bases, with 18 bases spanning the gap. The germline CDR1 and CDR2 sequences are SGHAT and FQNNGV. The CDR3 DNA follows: TGTGCCAGCAGCTCATTGGGAACAGGCAAAGCTAACTATGGCTACACCTTC. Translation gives CASSSLGTGKANYGYTF.

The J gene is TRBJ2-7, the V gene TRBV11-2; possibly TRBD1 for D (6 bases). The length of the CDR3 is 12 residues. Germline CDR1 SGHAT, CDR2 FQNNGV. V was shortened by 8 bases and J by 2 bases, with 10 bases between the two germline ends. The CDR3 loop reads CASGGRTYEQYF. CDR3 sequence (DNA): TGTGCCAGCGGGGGCAGGACCTACGAGCAGTACTTC.

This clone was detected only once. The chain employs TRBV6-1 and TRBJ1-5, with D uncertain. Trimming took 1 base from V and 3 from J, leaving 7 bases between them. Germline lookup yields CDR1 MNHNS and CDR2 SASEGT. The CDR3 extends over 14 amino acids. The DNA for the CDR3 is TGTGCCAGCAGTGAAGGTCGGCTCAATCAGCCCCAGCATTTT. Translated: CASSEGRLNQPQHF.

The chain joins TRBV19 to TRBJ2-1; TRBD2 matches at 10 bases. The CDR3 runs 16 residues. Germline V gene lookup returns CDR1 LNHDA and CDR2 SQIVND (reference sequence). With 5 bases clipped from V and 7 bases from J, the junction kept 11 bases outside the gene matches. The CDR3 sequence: CASSFLPGLASNEQFF. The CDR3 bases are TGTGCCAGTAGTTTCCTCCCGGGACTAGCGTCTAATGAGCAGTTCTTC.

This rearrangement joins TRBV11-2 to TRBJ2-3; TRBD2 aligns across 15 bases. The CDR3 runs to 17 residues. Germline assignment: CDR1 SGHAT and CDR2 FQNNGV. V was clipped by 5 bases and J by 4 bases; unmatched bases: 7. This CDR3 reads CASSLWTSGGVADTQYF. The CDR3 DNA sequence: TGTGCCAGCAGCCTGTGGACTAGCGGGGGGGTGGCAGATACGCAGTATTTT.